This T cell receptor (beta chain) originates from a study of blood T cell repertoires in COVID-19. On the study more broadly: The United States, Italy and Spain supplied acute and convalescent COVID-19 samples. T cells, B-cell-depleted T cells, or PBMCs supplied cDNA or gDNA.

Assay used: immunoSEQ multiplex PCR; TCRdb lists only in-frame clones, some missing. The sample has more than 200,000 clones, around 83% seen once. V lost 5 bases and J lost 4, with 15 bases in between. This CDR3 spans 15 amino acids. The germline V gene encodes CDR1 SEHNR and CDR2 FQNEAQ (reference sequence). The specimen sequenced was peripheral blood. This chain connects TRBV7-9 to TRBJ2-1; D call uncertain. The sequence was obtained from a woman aged 50 to 60 with acute or convalescent COVID-19. CDR3 DNA: TGTGCCAGCAGCATCCCCGGTACGCCGTACAATGAGCAGTTCTTC. This codes for CASSIPGTPYNEQFF.